This T cell receptor beta chain appears in the sequencing data of a study of blood T cell repertoires in COVID-19. Profiled with immunoSEQ multiplex PCR; TCRdb holds only in-frame clones, not every one. Among 45,000 or so clones listed, over 80% were seen once. The receptor comes from a woman aged 80 or over with COVID-19, enrolled during active disease. Specimen: peripheral blood.

CDR3 sequence: CAISDPGTGHGTEAFF. The DNA of the CDR3 is TGTGCCATCAGTGACCCCGGGACAGGGCATGGCACTGAAGCTTTCTTT. V usage is TRBV10-3 and J usage is TRBJ1-1; the match to TRBD1 covers 9 bases. CDR1 and CDR2 from the germline V gene are ENHRY and SYGVKD. The V and J ends lost 3 bases and 4 bases, in that order; junction bases with no gene match: 9. There are 16 residues in the CDR3.